The 22 T cell receptor beta chains given below trace back to one sample, sequenced in a study of blood T cell repertoires in COVID-19. Produced via immunoSEQ multiplex PCR; TCRdb's table is partial and in-frame only. The data hold approximately 350,000 clones, with around 87% observed a single time. The specimen was PBMCs or T cells enriched from blood (not recorded which). The receptors were gathered from a man aged 18 to 35 who had recovered from COVID-19.

The sample holds one count of this clone. The chain combines TRBV19 with TRBJ1-1; TRBD1 matches 10 bases. Trimming took 10 bases from V and 3 from J; bases not matched to a gene: 8. This CDR3 region has 14 residues. Germline values: CDR1 LNHDA, CDR2 SQIVND (reference sequence). CDR3 sequence reads: CATVGQGMDTEAFF. The CDR3 nucleotides read TGTGCCACTGTGGGACAGGGGATGGACACTGAAGCTTTCTTT.

The chain links TRBV2 to TRBJ1-1; no definite D call. The CDR3 runs to 14 residues. CDR1 is SNHLY and CDR2 is FYNNEI in the germline V gene. V was trimmed by 1 base and J by 1 base, leaving 7 bases between them. The CDR3 DNA reads as TGTGCCAGCAGTGAAGATGGAGGGAACACTGAAGCTTTCTTT. This translates into CASSEDGGNTEAFF. Together with reference TRBV2 and TRBJ1-1, the CDR3 gives the full variable domain: EPEVTQTPSHQVTQMGQEVILRCVPISNHLYFYWYRQILGQKVEFLVSFYNNEISEKSEIFDDQFSVERPDGSNFTLKIRSTKLEDSAMYFCASSEDGGNTEAFFGQGTRLTVV.

The chain combines TRBV18 with TRBJ1-6; the D gene is possibly TRBD1 (5 bases). V lost 8 bases, J lost 7 bases, and 15 bases lay in between. The germline gives CDR1 KGHSH, CDR2 LQKENI. This CDR3 contains 14 residues. DNA for the CDR3: TGTGCCAGCCATAGACAGAACGCCAATTCACCCCTCCACTTT. It specifies CASHRQNANSPLHF.

The CDR3 nucleotides read TGTGCCAGCAGCTCGGGGACAGCCTCTGGAAACACCATATATTTT. As protein: CASSSGTASGNTIYF. This sequence joins TRBV5-4 and TRBJ1-3, with 7 bases matching TRBD1. The V gene end was trimmed by 3 bases and the J gene end by 0 bases; junction bases not matched to a gene: 3. CDR1 is SGHNT, CDR2 YYREEE, per germline (reference sequence). This CDR3 is built from 15 residues. The full variable domain, completed using reference TRBV5-4 and TRBJ1-3, is ETGVTQSPTHLIKTRGQQVTLRCSSQSGHNTVSWYQQALGQGPQFIFQYYREEENGRGNFPPRFSGLQFPNYSSELNVNALELDDSALYLCASSSGTASGNTIYFGEGSWLTVV.

The V and J genes are TRBV21-1 and TRBJ2-2; TRBD2 is the table's D call, not checked against the DNA. TRBV21-1 is a documented pseudogene. This CDR3 spans 16 amino acids. The CDR3 spells CASSKERPGRGGELFF. The CDR3 nucleotides are TGTGCCAGCAGCAAAGAAAGACCGGGGAGGGGCGGGGAGCTGTTTTTT.

This chain connects TRBV7-9 to TRBJ2-3; 8 bases map to TRBD1. This CDR3 is 16 amino acids long. Looked up from germline, CDR1 is SEHNR and CDR2 is FQNEAQ (reference sequence). V dropped 5 bases and J dropped 2; count of bases not matched to a gene: 9. As DNA, the CDR3 is TGTGCCAGCAGCGCACCGGGACAGGCGTTCACAGATACGCAGTATTTT. Its translation is CASSAPGQAFTDTQYF.

V gene TRBV9 combines with J gene TRBJ2-2, with D possibly TRBD1 on 5 matching bases. Germline loops: CDR1 SGDLS, CDR2 YYNGEE. This CDR3 has 16 residues. The V end was cut by 4 bases, the J end by 2 bases, with 15 bases between. The CDR3 DNA sequence: TGTGCCAGCAGCCCTCCGAACGGACACAACACCGGGGAGCTGTTTTTT. Translated: CASSPPNGHNTGELFF.

In its sample, this clone was seen once. The J gene is TRBJ2-1, the V gene TRBV9; TRBD2 might be the D (6 bases). The V gene's germline CDR1 is SGDLS and CDR2 YYNGEE. The CDR3 spans 21 residues. Trimming took 0 bases from V and 5 from J, leaving 30 bases between them. Here the CDR3 DNA reads TGTGCCAGCAGCGTAGAGGGCCTGCCTATGGAGGGTAGAGGATTAGACAATGAGCAGTTCTTC. Translated, it gives CASSVEGLPMEGRGLDNEQFF. Full variable domain (remainder filled in from reference TRBV9 and TRBJ2-1): DSGVTQTPKHLITATGQRVTLRCSPRSGDLSVYWYQQSLDQGLQFLIQYYNGEERAKGNILERFSAQQFPDLHSELNLSSLELGDSALYFCASSVEGLPMEGRGLDNEQFFGPGTRLTVL.

V and J are TRBV3-1 (or the pseudogene TRBV3-2) and TRBJ2-2, with 7 nucleotides matching TRBD1. CDR1 and CDR2 from the germline V gene are LGHDT and YNNKEL (reference sequence). V lost 5 bases to trimming and J lost 4 bases; unmatched junction nucleotides: 7. There are 15 residues in the CDR3. This chain's CDR3 is CASSSSTGPTGELFF. The DNA of the CDR3 is TGTGCCAGCAGCTCCTCGACAGGGCCCACCGGGGAGCTGTTTTTT.

This chain links TRBV5-1 with TRBJ2-1, with D maybe TRBD2 (5 bases). Germline CDR1 is SGHRS and CDR2 is YFSETQ. Trimming took 0 bases from V and 3 from J, leaving 13 bases between them. CDR3 length: 16 residues. CDR3 loop: CASSLEAPRVYNEQFF. CDR3 bases: TGCGCCAGCAGCTTGGAAGCCCCGAGGGTCTACAATGAGCAGTTCTTC.

The V and J genes are TRBV11-2 and TRBJ2-2; D ambiguous. V gave up 1 base and J gave up 4 bases, with 10 bases separating them. CDR3 size: 15 residues. CDR1 is SGHAT and CDR2 is FQNNGV in the germline V gene. The CDR3 here is CASSLVQQPTGELFF. The CDR3 DNA is TGTGCCAGCAGCTTAGTACAGCAACCCACCGGGGAGCTGTTTTTT. Using reference TRBV11-2 and TRBJ2-2 for the parts outside the CDR3, the full variable domain is EAGVAQSPRYKIIEKRQSVAFWCNPISGHATLYWYQQILGQGPKLLIQFQNNGVVDDSQLPKDRFSAERLKGVDSTLKIQPAKLEDSAVYLCASSLVQQPTGELFFGEGSRLTVL.

The rearrangement uses TRBV7-3 and TRBJ2-6; 7 bases match TRBD1. The CDR3 runs 18 residues. Per the germline V gene, CDR1 is SGHTA and CDR2 is FQGTGA. The trim removed 5 bases at V and 0 bases at J, leaving 10 bases unmatched. DNA of the CDR3: TGTGCCAGCAGCCCCGTAGGGACAGCAAACTCTGGGGCCAACGTCCTGACTTTC. Its protein product is CASSPVGTANSGANVLTF.

This rearrangement joins TRBV19 to TRBJ2-1; perhaps TRBD2 as D (5 bases). This CDR3 is 15 amino acids long. Deletions cut 5 bases from V and 1 base from J, with 12 bases between. Germline assignment: CDR1 LNHDA and CDR2 SQIVND (reference sequence). CDR3 DNA: TGTGCCAGTAGTGCGACTATAGGGTCCTACAATGAGCAGTTCTTC. The encoded protein is CASSATIGSYNEQFF.

CDR3 DNA: TGCGCCAGCAGCTTGGGCGGGGGACGGATGAACACTGAAGCTTTCTTT. Translated: CASSLGGGRMNTEAFF. The gene calls are TRBV5-1 and TRBJ1-1; D might be TRBD1 (5 bases). Germline V gives CDR1 SGHRS, CDR2 YFSETQ. This CDR3 region has 16 residues. V shed 0 bases and J shed 0 bases, with 12 bases lying between them. The complete variable domain, with remaining parts taken from reference TRBV5-1 and TRBJ1-1, reads KAGVTQTPRYLIKTRGQQVTLSCSPISGHRSVSWYQQTPGQGLQFLFEYFSETQRNKGNFPGRFSGRQFSNSRSEMNVSTLELGDSALYLCASSLGGGRMNTEAFFGQGTRLTVV.

The CDR3 here is CASSPRPLDRYTF. CDR3 nucleotides: TGTGCCAGCTCTCCCAGGCCGTTGGATCGCTACACCTTC. This chain links TRBV18 with TRBJ1-2; no clear D. The CDR3 spans 13 residues. Germline V gives CDR1 KGHSH, CDR2 LQKENI. Trimming shortened V by 6 bases and J by 9 bases, and 17 bases separated the two germline ends. The complete variable domain, with remaining parts taken from reference TRBV18 and TRBJ1-2, reads NAGVMQNPRHLVRRRGQEARLRCSPMKGHSHVYWYRQLPEEGLKFMVYLQKENIIDESGMPKERFSAEFPKEGPSILRIQQVVRGDSAAYFCASSPRPLDRYTFGSGTRLTVV.

This clone came up many times. CDR3 region: CASSPRNRATDTQYF. As DNA, the CDR3 is TGTGCCAGCAGTCCACGTAACAGGGCCACAGATACGCAGTATTTT. V is TRBV6-5 and J is TRBJ2-3; the D gene is possibly TRBD1 (6 bases). With 5 bases removed from V and 2 bases from J, the gap between germline ends came to 14 bases. The CDR3 covers 15 residues. Per the germline V gene, CDR1 is MNHEY and CDR2 is SVGAGI.

V and J are TRBV5-4 and TRBJ2-7; 8 positions match TRBD2. The CDR3 spans 14 residues. Per the germline V gene, CDR1 is SGHNT and CDR2 is YYREEE (reference sequence). With 4 bases clipped from V and 6 bases from J, the junction kept 9 bases outside the gene matches. The CDR3 DNA sequence: TGTGCCAGCAGCGGAGGGACTAGAACTGGCGAGCAGTACTTC. This translates into CASSGGTRTGEQYF.

The genes are TRBV19 and TRBJ2-2, with 7 bases fitting TRBD2. The V and J ends lost 11 bases and 2 bases, in that order; junction bases with no gene match: 2. This CDR3 has 12 residues. CDR1 is LNHDA, CDR2 SQIVND, per germline (reference sequence). CDR3 protein: CAGGGNTGELFF. CDR3 nucleotides: TGTGCCGGCGGGGGTAACACCGGGGAGCTGTTTTTT.

This clone showed up just a few times. The chain is built from TRBV19 and TRBJ1-2, with a tentative D call TRBD1 (6 bases). The germline gives CDR1 LNHDA, CDR2 SQIVND (reference sequence). V lost 7 bases and J 4 bases, leaving 16 bases between the germline ends. The CDR3 is made up of 14 amino acids. DNA of the CDR3: TGTGCCAGTACCCGGGGGGGCCTTGGCTATGGCTACACCTTC. Its translation: CASTRGGLGYGYTF.

J is TRBJ1-5 and V is TRBV6-1; D may be TRBD1 (5 bases). Per the germline V gene, CDR1 is MNHNS and CDR2 is SASEGT. The CDR3 totals 17 residues. Trimming removed 2 bases at V and 1 base at J, with 15 bases between. The CDR3 sequence: CASSEPRLGASNQPQHF. In nucleotides, the CDR3 is TGTGCCAGCAGTGAACCCCGTTTAGGGGCCAGCAATCAGCCCCAGCATTTT.

Only one count was recorded for this clone. V usage is TRBV28 and J usage is TRBJ1-5; D is perhaps TRBD1 (5 bases). CDR1 is MDHEN, CDR2 SYDVKM, per germline. The CDR3 length is 15 residues. The V end lost 11 bases, the J end lost 7 bases, and 24 bases lay between the germline ends. CDR3: CAGARGSVFGQPQHF. CDR3 nucleotide sequence: TGTGCCGGGGCTCGGGGGTCGGTGTTTGGACAGCCCCAGCATTTT. Filled out from reference TRBV28 and TRBJ1-5, the complete variable domain reads DVKVTQSSRYLVKRTGEKVFLECVQDMDHENMFWYRQDPGLGLRLIYFSYDVKMKEKGDIPEGYSVSREKKERFSLILESASTNQTSMYLCAGARGSVFGQPQHFGDGTRLSIL.

The gene calls are TRBV5-1 and TRBJ2-1, with D tentatively TRBD2 (5 bases). Trimming pared 0 bases from V and 9 bases from J, leaving 19 bases between. This CDR3 comprises 16 residues. CDR1 SGHRS and CDR2 YFSETQ come from the germline V gene. CDR3 bases: TGCGCCAGCAGCTTGGCGGCGCGGTACAGCGAGGGTGAGCAGTTCTTC. Translated: CASSLAARYSEGEQFF.